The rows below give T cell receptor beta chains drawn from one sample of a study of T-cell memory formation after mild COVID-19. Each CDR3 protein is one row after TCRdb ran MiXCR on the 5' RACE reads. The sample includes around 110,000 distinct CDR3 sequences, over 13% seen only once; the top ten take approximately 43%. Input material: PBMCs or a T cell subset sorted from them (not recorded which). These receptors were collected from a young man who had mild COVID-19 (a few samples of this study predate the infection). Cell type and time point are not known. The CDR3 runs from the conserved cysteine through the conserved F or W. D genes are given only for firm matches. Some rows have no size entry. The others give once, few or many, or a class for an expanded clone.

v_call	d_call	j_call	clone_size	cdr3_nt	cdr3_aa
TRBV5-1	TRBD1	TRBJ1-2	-	TGCGCCAGCAGCTTGGCCAGTCCAGGGGGCAATGGCTACACCTTC	CASSLASPGGNGYTF
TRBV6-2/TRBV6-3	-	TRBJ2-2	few	TGTGCCAGCAGTTCCCGAAGGGAGACCGGGACTTTCGCCGGGGAGCTGTTTTTT	CASSSRRETGTFAGELFF
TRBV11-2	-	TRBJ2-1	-	TGTGCCAGCAGCTTAGGGTTGTGGGGTGACAATGAGCAGTTCTTC	CASSLGLWGDNEQFF
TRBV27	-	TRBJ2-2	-	TGTGCCAGCAGTTGGACAGGAGGGGCCGGGGAGCTGTTTTTT	CASSWTGGAGELFF
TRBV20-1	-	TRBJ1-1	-	TGCAGTGCTATCCCTCCGTCGGTAGGGAACACTGAAGCTTTCTTT	CSAIPPSVGNTEAFF
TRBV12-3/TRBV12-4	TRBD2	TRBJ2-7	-	TGTGCCAGCAGCCCTAAAATTTCTGGACTAGCCTACGAGCAGTACTTC	CASSPKISGLAYEQYF
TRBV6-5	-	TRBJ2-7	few	TGTGCCAGCAGTTACAGGGGCCCCTACGAGCAGTACTTC	CASSYRGPYEQYF
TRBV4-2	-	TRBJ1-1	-	TGTCCCAGCAGCCAAGGTGGGGACACTGAAGCTTTCTTT	CPSSQGGDTEAFF
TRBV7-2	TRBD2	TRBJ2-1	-	TGTGCCAGCAGCTCCGCGGGGGGCCGTTACAATGAGCAGTTCTTC	CASSSAGGRYNEQFF
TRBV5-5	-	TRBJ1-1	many	TGTGCCAGCAGCTTAGGGCCCCCCGGGGGCACTGAAGCTTTCTTT	CASSLGPPGGTEAFF
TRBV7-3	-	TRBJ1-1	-	TGTGCCAGCAGCTTAGAACCTGGGGCCACTGAAGCTTTCTTT	CASSLEPGATEAFF
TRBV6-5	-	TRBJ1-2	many	TGTGCCATTGGGGGAACAGGGACACCCGGTGGCTATGGCTACACCTTC	CAIGGTGTPGGYGYTF
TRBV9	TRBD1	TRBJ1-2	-	TGTGCCAGCAGCCCGAGGACAGGGGAAAACTATGGCTACACCTTC	CASSPRTGENYGYTF
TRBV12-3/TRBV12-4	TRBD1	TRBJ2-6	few	TGTGCCAGCAGCCACAGGGGCGGTGGGGCCAACGTCCTGACTTTC	CASSHRGGGANVLTF
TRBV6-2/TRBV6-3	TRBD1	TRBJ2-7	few	TGTGCCAGCAGTTGGGGACAGGGGCCAGTTTACGAGCAGTACTTC	CASSWGQGPVYEQYF
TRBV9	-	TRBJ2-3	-	TGTGCCAGCAGCGTAGCTCCGGCCGGGACGACAGATACGCAGTATTTT	CASSVAPAGTTDTQYF
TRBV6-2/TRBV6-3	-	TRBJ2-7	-	TGTGCCAGCAGTTACAGCGGCGACGAGTACTTC	CASSYSGDEYF
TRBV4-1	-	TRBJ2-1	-	TGCGCCAGCAGCCGGATCGGCGGGCATGAGCAGTTCTTC	CASSRIGGHEQFF
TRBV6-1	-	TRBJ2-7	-	TGTGCCAGCAGTGAAACGGGCTACGAGCAGTACTTC	CASSETGYEQYF
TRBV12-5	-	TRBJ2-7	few	TGTGCTAGTGCTGCCCCGGCTAGCGCCCTAACCTACGAGCAGTACTTC	CASAAPASALTYEQYF
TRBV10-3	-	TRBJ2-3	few	TGTGCCATCAGTCTTGGCACAGATACGCAGTATTTT	CAISLGTDTQYF
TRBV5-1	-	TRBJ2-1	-	TGCGCCAGCAGCTTGGGGACTAGGGGGAATGAGCAGTTCTTC	CASSLGTRGNEQFF
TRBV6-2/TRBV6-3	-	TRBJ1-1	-	TGTGCCAGCTCCAATCCAGGGCAGATGAACACTGAAGCTTTCTTT	CASSNPGQMNTEAFF
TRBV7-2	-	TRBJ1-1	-	TGTGCCAGCAGCCCGGGGTCGAACACTGAAGCTTTCTTT	CASSPGSNTEAFF
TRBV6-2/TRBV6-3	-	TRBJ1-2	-	TGTGCCAGCAGTTACTCGACAGGCCGGTTGGGTGGCTACACCTTC	CASSYSTGRLGGYTF
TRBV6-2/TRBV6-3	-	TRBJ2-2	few	TGTGCCAGCAGTTACTCTCGACAGGATAACACCGGGGAGCTGTTTTTT	CASSYSRQDNTGELFF
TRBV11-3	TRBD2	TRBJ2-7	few	TGTGCCAGCAGCGCTAGCGGAACCTACGAGCAGTACTTC	CASSASGTYEQYF
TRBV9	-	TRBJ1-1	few	TGTGCCAGCAGCCTAAATTCAGGGACTGAAGCTTTCTTT	CASSLNSGTEAFF
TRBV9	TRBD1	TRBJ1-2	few	TGTGCCAGCAGCGCCCCTAGACAGGGGAGGACTCATGGCTACACCTTC	CASSAPRQGRTHGYTF
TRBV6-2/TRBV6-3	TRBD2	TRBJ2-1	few	TGTGCCAGCAGTGACAAAATAGCGGGGGGGGATGAGCAGTTCTTC	CASSDKIAGGDEQFF
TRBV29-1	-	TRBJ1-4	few	TGCAGCGCTTTGGACAGAAGAAATGAAAAACTGTTTTTT	CSALDRRNEKLFF
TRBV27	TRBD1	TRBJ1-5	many	TGTGCCAGCAGTCGTACAGGGGCTCAGCCCCAGCATTTT	CASSRTGAQPQHF